The 26 T cell receptor beta chains presented below share a single source sample, sequenced in a study of blood T cell repertoires in COVID-19. Assay: immunoSEQ multiplex PCR; the TCRdb copy retains only in-frame clones and omits some. The table lists 150,000 to 200,000 clones, around nine tenths of them singletons. Sequencing was carried out using peripheral blood. The receptors shown here come from a man aged 55-75 years with active or convalescent COVID-19.

The chain joins TRBV5-1 to TRBJ2-2; 7 nucleotides align to TRBD1. The CDR3 is 15 residues long. In germline, CDR1 is SGHRS, CDR2 YFSETQ. Trimming took 0 bases from V and 4 from J; bases not matched to a gene: 3. Here the CDR3 reads CASSLDRGGTGELFF. DNA for the CDR3: TGCGCCAGCAGCTTGGACAGGGGTGGCACCGGGGAGCTGTTTTTT. Using reference TRBV5-1 and TRBJ2-2 for the parts outside the CDR3, the full variable domain is KAGVTQTPRYLIKTRGQQVTLSCSPISGHRSVSWYQQTPGQGLQFLFEYFSETQRNKGNFPGRFSGRQFSNSRSEMNVSTLELGDSALYLCASSLDRGGTGELFFGEGSRLTVL.

The V gene is TRBV5-4, the J gene TRBJ2-1; perhaps TRBD2 as D (6 bases). V shed 0 bases and J shed 0 bases, with 10 bases lying between them. The CDR3 has 16 residues. CDR1 is SGHNT, CDR2 YYREEE, per germline (reference sequence). CDR3 DNA: TGTGCCAGCAGCTTGGGGCTAGCGAGCTCCTACAATGAGCAGTTCTTC. Translated: CASSLGLASSYNEQFF.

V gene TRBV7-3 combines with J gene TRBJ2-2; D unclear. Germline CDR1 and CDR2: SGHTA and FQGTGA. There are 13 residues in the CDR3. V was clipped by 6 bases and J by 6 bases, with 11 bases between them. As DNA, the CDR3 is TGTGCCAGCAGTTCTACTCGGGCCGGGGAGCTGTTTTTT. Protein: CASSSTRAGELFF. Variable domain in full (rest from reference TRBV7-3 and TRBJ2-2): GAGVSQTPSNKVTEKGKYVELRCDPISGHTALYWYRQSLGQGPEFLIYFQGTGAADDSGLPNDRFFAVRPEGSVSTLKIQRTERGDSAVYLCASSSTRAGELFFGEGSRLTVL.

CDR3 nucleotide sequence: TGTGCCAGCAGCCCCGGGACAGGGTTTGGGGCCAACGTCCTGACTTTC. Translating it yields CASSPGTGFGANVLTF. V gene TRBV7-3 combines with J gene TRBJ2-6; TRBD1 matches at 9 bases. The CDR3 length is 16 residues. J was trimmed by 3 bases and V by 5 bases; bases with no gene match: 5. CDR1 and CDR2 (germline): SGHTA, FQGTGA.

The rearrangement links TRBV24-1 to TRBJ2-3; TRBD1 matches 11 bases. The J segment lost 1 base and the V segment lost 4 bases, leaving 3 bases of the junction unmatched. Germline CDR1 is KGHDR and CDR2 is SFDVKD. The CDR3 runs to 16 residues. CDR3 residues: CATSDPGQGGTDTQYF. For the CDR3, the DNA is TGTGCCACCAGTGACCCGGGACAGGGGGGCACAGATACGCAGTATTTT.

The V call is TRBV24-1, the J call TRBJ2-3; D uncertain. The germline V gene encodes CDR1 KGHDR and CDR2 SFDVKD. The CDR3 consists of 14 residues. V lost 6 bases to trimming and J lost 0 bases, with 9 bases between them. Written as DNA, the CDR3 is TGTGCCACCAGTAACAGTCGGAGCACAGATACGCAGTATTTT. Protein: CATSNSRSTDTQYF.

V gene TRBV5-1 combines with J gene TRBJ2-7; tentatively, D is TRBD1 (6 bases). V dropped 0 bases and J dropped 3 bases, with 10 bases sitting between them. The CDR3 has 14 amino acids. Germline V gives CDR1 SGHRS, CDR2 YFSETQ. The CDR3 spells CASSLGGQVYEQYF. The CDR3 DNA is TGCGCCAGCAGCTTGGGGGGACAAGTCTACGAGCAGTACTTC.

The chain recombines TRBV23-1 with TRBJ1-2; a possible D gene is TRBD1 (5 bases). TRBV23-1 is assigned to the ORF class and has an uncertain function. V lost 0 bases, J lost 5 bases, and 16 bases lay in between. The CDR3 consists of 16 residues. The CDR3, as DNA: TGCGCCAGCAGTCAATCGTCCAGGCCGCGGGGGTATGGCTACACCTTC. Translated, it gives CASSQSSRPRGYGYTF.

This clone was observed a handful of times. The chain has TRBV27 and TRBJ1-2; 9 bases match TRBD1. Germline trimming cut 5 bases from V and 8 bases from J; bases unmatched to any gene: 15. The CDR3 runs 16 residues. Germline assignment: CDR1 MNHEY and CDR2 SMNVEV (reference sequence). CDR3 in DNA: TGTGCCAGCAGTCACCAACAAGGGACAGGGTTTGACGGCTACACCTTC. Protein product: CASSHQQGTGFDGYTF.

This rearrangement joins TRBV10-3 to TRBJ1-6, with TRBD1 identical over 7 bases. The CDR3 is 15 amino acids. V lost 2 bases, J lost 2 bases, and 0 bases stayed unmatched. The germline V gene has CDR1 ENHRY and CDR2 SYGVKD. CDR3 region: CAISEGQAYNSPLHF. In DNA form, the CDR3 reads TGTGCCATCAGTGAGGGACAGGCCTATAATTCACCCCTCCACTTT.

This clone was observed once. The rearrangement joins TRBV5-4 to TRBJ2-5, with TRBD1 as a possible D gene (7 bases). CDR1 and CDR2 (germline): SGHNT, YYREEE (reference sequence). CDR3 length: 14 amino acids. V was pared by 0 bases and J by 4 bases, with 10 bases between. The CDR3 here is CASSLVQGGETQYF. CDR3 nucleotides: TGTGCCAGCAGCTTGGTTCAGGGGGGAGAGACCCAGTACTTC.

The gene calls are TRBV9 and TRBJ2-5; TRBD2 agrees at 9 bases. The CDR3 spans 16 residues. CDR1 is SGDLS, CDR2 YYNGEE, per germline. V trimming: 0 bases; J trimming: 0 bases; junction bases outside the gene matches: 3. The CDR3 bases are TGTGCCAGCAGCGTAGAGGCGGGGGGGTACCAAGAGACCCAGTACTTC. It is translated as CASSVEAGGYQETQYF.

V and J are TRBV4-1 and TRBJ2-5; 10 bases align to TRBD1. CDR3 length: 16 amino acids. J lost 5 bases, V lost 6 bases, and 12 bases had no gene match. Germline assignment: CDR1 MGHRA and CDR2 YSYEKL. The CDR3 region has the DNA TGCGCCAGCAGTATGACAGGGGGCCCGGAGGGGGAGACCCAGTACTTC. The encoded protein is CASSMTGGPEGETQYF.

V is TRBV5-1 and J is TRBJ2-2, with D possibly matching TRBD2 (5 bases). This CDR3 contains 13 residues. CDR1 and CDR2 from the germline V gene are SGHRS and YFSETQ. V dropped 4 bases and J dropped 11 bases, with 15 bases sitting between them. CDR3 region: CASSNPGSRELFF. CDR3 DNA sequence: TGCGCCAGCAGCAATCCGGGATCGAGAGAGCTGTTTTTT.

This clone was recorded once. The chain uses TRBV13 and TRBJ1-2, with 7 bases matching TRBD1. The CDR3 sequence is 14 residues long. J lost 4 bases, V lost 1 base, and 3 bases had no gene match. Per the germline V gene, CDR1 is PRHDT and CDR2 is FYEKMQ (reference sequence). The CDR3 region has the DNA TGTGCCAGCAGCTTAGACAGGGACAGCTATGGCTACACCTTC. This codes for CASSLDRDSYGYTF. Complete variable domain (other parts from reference TRBV13 and TRBJ1-2): AAGVIQSPRHLIKEKRETATLKCYPIPRHDTVYWYQQGPGQDPQFLISFYEKMQSDKGSIPDRFSAQQFSDYHSELNMSSLELGDSALYFCASSLDRDSYGYTFGSGTRLTVV.

The chain has TRBV5-1 and TRBJ2-2; D unresolved. V lost 1 base to trimming and J lost 2 bases, with 9 bases between them. Germline V CDR1 and CDR2: SGHRS, YFSETQ. This CDR3 region has 15 residues. The CDR3 region has the DNA TGCGCCAGCAGCTTGATGGCGGTAAACACCGGGGAGCTGTTTTTT. As protein: CASSLMAVNTGELFF.

The rearrangement uses TRBV4-2 and TRBJ1-2; D is possibly TRBD1 (5 bases). The CDR3 is 15 amino acids. Trimming took off 4 bases at V and 4 bases at J, with 16 bases between the two ends. Germline CDR1 reads LGHNA; CDR2 reads YNFKEQ. The CDR3 loop is CASSPNSRESYGYTF. DNA of the CDR3: TGTGCCAGCAGCCCGAACTCCAGGGAATCCTATGGCTACACCTTC.

The CDR3 DNA follows: TGTGCCAGTAGCGTCACGGCTACGGGACTAGTACAAGAGACCCAGTACTTC. Translating it yields CASSVTATGLVQETQYF. The rearrangement links TRBV19 to TRBJ2-5, with 8 bases that match TRBD2. Trimming at V came to 6 bases and at J to 2 bases, leaving 14 bases not matched to a gene. In germline, CDR1 is LNHDA, CDR2 SQIVND (reference sequence). The CDR3 contains 17 residues. The entire variable domain, with the rest obtained from reference TRBV19 and TRBJ2-5, is as follows: DGGITQSPKYLFRKEGQNVTLSCEQNLNHDAMYWYRQDPGQGLRLIYYSQIVNDFQKGDIAEGYSVSREKKESFPLTVTSAQKNPTAFYLCASSVTATGLVQETQYFGPGTRLLVL.

V usage is TRBV12-3 or TRBV12-4 and J usage is TRBJ1-2; TRBD1 matches 7 bases. V was pared by 6 bases and J by 4 bases, with 5 bases of the junction left unmatched. The CDR3 is 13 amino acids. CDR3 region: CASRPTGPYGYTF. The CDR3 DNA reads TGTGCCAGCAGACCGACAGGGCCCTATGGCTACACCTTC.

The rearrangement links TRBV5-1 to TRBJ1-6, with 10 bases matching TRBD1. The J segment lost 7 bases and the V segment lost 4 bases, leaving 2 bases of the junction unmatched. This CDR3 has 14 amino acids. Per the germline V gene, CDR1 is SGHRS and CDR2 is YFSETQ. In DNA, the CDR3 is TGCGCCAGCAGCCTGGACAGGGGGAATTCACCCCTCCACTTT. Protein product: CASSLDRGNSPLHF.

The genes are TRBV9 and TRBJ2-1; D is ambiguous. Germline V gene lookup returns CDR1 SGDLS and CDR2 YYNGEE. The V gene lost 3 bases and the J gene lost 7 bases, with 8 bases spanning the gap. The CDR3 spans 12 residues. CDR3 sequence (DNA): TGTGCCAGCAGCGAGTTCGGGAATGAGCAGTTCTTC. Residues: CASSEFGNEQFF.

The gene calls are TRBV14 and TRBJ1-1, with 9 positions matching TRBD1. V lost 4 bases and J lost 3; bases outside the gene matches: 6. This CDR3 is built from 15 residues. Germline V gene lookup returns CDR1 SGHDN and CDR2 FVKESK. As DNA, the CDR3 is TGTGCCAGCAGCCTTTGGACAGGGGTGGACACTGAAGCTTTCTTT. It specifies CASSLWTGVDTEAFF.

The V gene is TRBV9, the J gene TRBJ2-1, with 9 positions matching TRBD1. CDR1 is SGDLS and CDR2 is YYNGEE in the germline V gene. The CDR3 contains 15 residues. The V segment lost 4 bases and the J segment 4 bases; nucleotides outside the gene matches: 6. CDR3 amino acids: CASSPRDRVYNEQFF. The CDR3 region has the DNA TGTGCCAGCAGCCCCCGGGACAGGGTATACAATGAGCAGTTCTTC.

The J gene is TRBJ2-5, the V gene TRBV6-5; 7 bases agree with TRBD1. This CDR3 has 13 residues. The junction had 5 bases not matched to a gene; V was cut back by 5 bases and J by 5 bases. Per the germline V gene, CDR1 is MNHEY and CDR2 is SVGAGI. CDR3 sequence reads: CASSQTGWETQYF. The CDR3, as DNA: TGTGCCAGCAGTCAGACAGGGTGGGAGACCCAGTACTTC.

This clone was observed a handful of times. The gene calls are TRBV2 and TRBJ1-1; tentative D call: TRBD1 (6 bases). The V gene's germline CDR1 is SNHLY and CDR2 FYNNEI. V was cut by 3 bases and J by 4 bases, with 12 bases left in between. The CDR3 contains 14 residues. The CDR3 DNA is TGTGCCAGCAGTGAGCGGGGGCGCGTCACTGAAGCTTTCTTT. Protein product: CASSERGRVTEAFF. The whole variable domain, filled in from reference TRBV2 and TRBJ1-1, reads EPEVTQTPSHQVTQMGQEVILRCVPISNHLYFYWYRQILGQKVEFLVSFYNNEISEKSEIFDDQFSVERPDGSNFTLKIRSTKLEDSAMYFCASSERGRVTEAFFGQGTRLTVV.

This clone came up a few times. The CDR3 loop is CASTRGWVATEAFF. The CDR3, as DNA: TGTGCCAGCACCCGGGGGTGGGTGGCGACTGAAGCTTTCTTT. The chain couples TRBV6-5 to TRBJ1-1; D might be TRBD1 (5 bases). CDR3 length: 14 residues. Looked up from germline, CDR1 is MNHEY and CDR2 is SVGAGI. V was pared by 7 bases and J by 5 bases, with 17 bases between.